This T cell receptor (beta chain) is drawn from a study of control samples from healthy donors and cancer patients. The CDR3 runs 15 residues. The germline CDR1 and CDR2 sequences are SNHLY and FYNNEI. The ends lost 6 bases at V and 6 bases at J; junction bases unmatched: 10. Sequencing was performed with immunoSEQ multiplex PCR; in TCRdb, only in-frame clones are kept and a portion is missing. The table lists roughly 55,000 clones, roughly 90% of them singletons. The rearrangement links TRBV2 to TRBJ2-2; TRBD1 aligns across 7 bases. The receptor comes from a man aged 40-50 years with colorectal cancer. Specimen: PBMCs. The CDR3 here is CASRAGTVKAGELFF. The CDR3 region has the DNA TGTGCCAGCAGGGCCGGGACAGTGAAAGCCGGGGAGCTGTTTTTT.